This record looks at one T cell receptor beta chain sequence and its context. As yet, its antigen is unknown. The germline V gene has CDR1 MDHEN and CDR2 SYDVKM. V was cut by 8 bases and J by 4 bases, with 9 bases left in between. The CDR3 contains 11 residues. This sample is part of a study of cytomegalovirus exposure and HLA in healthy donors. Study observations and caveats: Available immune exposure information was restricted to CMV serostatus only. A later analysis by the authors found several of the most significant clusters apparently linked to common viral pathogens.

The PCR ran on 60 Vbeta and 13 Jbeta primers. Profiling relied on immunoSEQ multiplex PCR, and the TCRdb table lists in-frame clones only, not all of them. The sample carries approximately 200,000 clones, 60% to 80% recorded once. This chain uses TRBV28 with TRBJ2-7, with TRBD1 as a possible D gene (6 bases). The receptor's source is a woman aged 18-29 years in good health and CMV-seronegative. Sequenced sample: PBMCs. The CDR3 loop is CASGTTYEQYF. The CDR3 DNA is TGTGCCAGCGGGACAACTTACGAGCAGTACTTC.